Below, 11 T cell receptor beta chains from the same sample are listed, as sequenced in a study of blood T cell repertoires in COVID-19. Measured with immunoSEQ multiplex PCR; TCRdb has only the in-frame clones, and not every one. In the table there are under 200,000 clones, roughly three quarters of which are singletons. The sample comprised peripheral blood. The receptors were gathered from a man aged 55 to 70 with active or convalescent COVID-19.

In this sample, this clone turned up many times. The chain employs TRBV2 and TRBJ1-4; TRBD1 matches at 7 bases. Germline values: CDR1 SNHLY, CDR2 FYNNEI. CDR3 length: 15 amino acids. V shed 6 bases, J shed 3 bases, and the junction held 7 bases outside the gene matches. CDR3 sequence reads: CASRMTGSPNEKLFF. CDR3 sequence (DNA): TGTGCCAGCAGGATGACAGGGTCACCTAATGAAAAACTGTTTTTT.

The chain is built from TRBV30 and TRBJ2-1, with TRBD2 identical over 8 bases. Germline CDR1 reads GTSNPN; CDR2 reads SVGIG (reference sequence). There are 15 residues in the CDR3. V shed 0 bases, J shed 4 bases, and the junction held 5 bases outside the gene matches. The CDR3 reads CAWSVRTSTYNEQFF. In DNA, the CDR3 is TGTGCCTGGAGTGTTAGGACTAGCACTTACAATGAGCAGTTCTTC.

Only a few counts were recorded for this clone. The chain uses TRBV24-1 and TRBJ2-1; 7 bases are a match to TRBD2. Losses at the gene ends were 0 bases for V and 2 bases for J; bases not matched to a gene: 3. This CDR3 spans 16 amino acids. Per the germline V gene, CDR1 is KGHDR and CDR2 is SFDVKD. The CDR3 reads CATSDLGGRTYNEQFF. CDR3 in DNA: TGTGCCACCAGTGATTTGGGCGGGAGAACCTACAATGAGCAGTTCTTC.

V is TRBV28 and J is TRBJ2-7; TRBD1 matches at 7 bases. The CDR3 covers 15 residues. Losses at the gene ends were 7 bases for V and 3 bases for J; bases not matched to a gene: 12. Per germline, CDR1 MDHEN and CDR2 SYDVKM. CDR3 coding DNA: TGTGCCAGCATTCACTTGGGACAGAGAAGCTACGAGCAGTACTTC. Translated, it gives CASIHLGQRSYEQYF. Supplemented by reference TRBV28 and TRBJ2-7, the full variable domain reads DVKVTQSSRYLVKRTGEKVFLECVQDMDHENMFWYRQDPGLGLRLIYFSYDVKMKEKGDIPEGYSVSREKKERFSLILESASTNQTSMYLCASIHLGQRSYEQYFGPGTRLTVT.

The V call is TRBV6-4, the J call TRBJ1-3, with 8 bases that match TRBD1. This CDR3 has 13 residues. Germline CDR1 and CDR2: MRHNA and SNTAGT. Trimming removed 5 bases from V and 10 bases from J; junction bases left unmatched: 7. CDR3 sequence reads: CASSFWTGWTIYF. The CDR3 bases are TGTGCCAGCAGTTTTTGGACAGGGTGGACCATATATTTT.

This clone came up once. V is TRBV25-1 and J is TRBJ2-6, with 10 bases identical to TRBD1. Germline lookup yields CDR1 MGHDK and CDR2 SYGVNS. The CDR3 has 16 residues. V was clipped by 7 bases and J by 2 bases; unmatched bases: 5. CDR3 coding DNA: TGTGCCAGCACGACAGGGGGCTTCCCTGGGGCCAACGTCCTGACTTTC. Translating gives CASTTGGFPGANVLTF. Combining the CDR3 with reference TRBV25-1 and TRBJ2-6 gives the whole variable domain EADIYQTPRYLVIGTGKKITLECSQTMGHDKMYWYQQDPGMELHLIHYSYGVNSTEKGDLSSESTVSRIRTEHFPLTLESARPSHTSQYLCASTTGGFPGANVLTFGAGSRLTVL.

The V call is TRBV4-2, the J call TRBJ2-7; D is perhaps TRBD2 (6 bases). V was clipped by 0 bases and J by 0 bases, with 9 bases between them. This CDR3 contains 15 residues. Germline V gives CDR1 LGHNA, CDR2 YNFKEQ. This CDR3 is CASSQELAYSYEQYF. The CDR3 DNA sequence: TGTGCCAGCAGCCAAGAACTAGCTTACTCCTACGAGCAGTACTTC.

The genes are TRBV9 and TRBJ1-5; D is perhaps TRBD1 (6 bases). CDR1 and CDR2 from the germline V gene are SGDLS and YYNGEE. The CDR3 runs to 14 residues. Trimming left V 0 bases short and J 3 bases short, with 7 bases between. The chain's CDR3 is CASSVGQDNQPQHF. For the CDR3, the DNA is TGTGCCAGCAGCGTAGGACAGGACAATCAGCCCCAGCATTTT.

The gene calls are TRBV18 and TRBJ1-4, with unresolved D. The V gene's germline CDR1 is KGHSH and CDR2 LQKENI. Trimming cost V 1 base and J 6 bases, with 6 bases left between them. The CDR3 loop spans 13 amino acids. The CDR3 is CASSPQSYEKLFF. CDR3 sequence (DNA): TGTGCCAGCTCACCACAATCGTATGAAAAACTGTTTTTT.

The chain is built from TRBV9 and TRBJ2-1; 7 positions match TRBD2. The germline CDR1 and CDR2 sequences are SGDLS and YYNGEE. The V and J ends lost 4 bases and 1 base, in that order; junction bases with no gene match: 8. The CDR3 length is 16 residues. The CDR3 DNA is TGTGCCAGCAGCACCAGCGGGATGACATCCTACAATGAGCAGTTCTTC. This translates into CASSTSGMTSYNEQFF.

The chain employs TRBV7-9 and TRBJ2-7; D is ambiguous. The CDR3 covers 12 residues. CDR1 and CDR2 (germline): SEHNR, FQNEAQ (reference sequence). V was shortened by 2 bases and J by 4 bases, with 6 bases between the two germline ends. This CDR3 is CASSLHLYEQYF. CDR3 bases: TGTGCCAGCAGCTTACACTTGTACGAGCAGTACTTC.